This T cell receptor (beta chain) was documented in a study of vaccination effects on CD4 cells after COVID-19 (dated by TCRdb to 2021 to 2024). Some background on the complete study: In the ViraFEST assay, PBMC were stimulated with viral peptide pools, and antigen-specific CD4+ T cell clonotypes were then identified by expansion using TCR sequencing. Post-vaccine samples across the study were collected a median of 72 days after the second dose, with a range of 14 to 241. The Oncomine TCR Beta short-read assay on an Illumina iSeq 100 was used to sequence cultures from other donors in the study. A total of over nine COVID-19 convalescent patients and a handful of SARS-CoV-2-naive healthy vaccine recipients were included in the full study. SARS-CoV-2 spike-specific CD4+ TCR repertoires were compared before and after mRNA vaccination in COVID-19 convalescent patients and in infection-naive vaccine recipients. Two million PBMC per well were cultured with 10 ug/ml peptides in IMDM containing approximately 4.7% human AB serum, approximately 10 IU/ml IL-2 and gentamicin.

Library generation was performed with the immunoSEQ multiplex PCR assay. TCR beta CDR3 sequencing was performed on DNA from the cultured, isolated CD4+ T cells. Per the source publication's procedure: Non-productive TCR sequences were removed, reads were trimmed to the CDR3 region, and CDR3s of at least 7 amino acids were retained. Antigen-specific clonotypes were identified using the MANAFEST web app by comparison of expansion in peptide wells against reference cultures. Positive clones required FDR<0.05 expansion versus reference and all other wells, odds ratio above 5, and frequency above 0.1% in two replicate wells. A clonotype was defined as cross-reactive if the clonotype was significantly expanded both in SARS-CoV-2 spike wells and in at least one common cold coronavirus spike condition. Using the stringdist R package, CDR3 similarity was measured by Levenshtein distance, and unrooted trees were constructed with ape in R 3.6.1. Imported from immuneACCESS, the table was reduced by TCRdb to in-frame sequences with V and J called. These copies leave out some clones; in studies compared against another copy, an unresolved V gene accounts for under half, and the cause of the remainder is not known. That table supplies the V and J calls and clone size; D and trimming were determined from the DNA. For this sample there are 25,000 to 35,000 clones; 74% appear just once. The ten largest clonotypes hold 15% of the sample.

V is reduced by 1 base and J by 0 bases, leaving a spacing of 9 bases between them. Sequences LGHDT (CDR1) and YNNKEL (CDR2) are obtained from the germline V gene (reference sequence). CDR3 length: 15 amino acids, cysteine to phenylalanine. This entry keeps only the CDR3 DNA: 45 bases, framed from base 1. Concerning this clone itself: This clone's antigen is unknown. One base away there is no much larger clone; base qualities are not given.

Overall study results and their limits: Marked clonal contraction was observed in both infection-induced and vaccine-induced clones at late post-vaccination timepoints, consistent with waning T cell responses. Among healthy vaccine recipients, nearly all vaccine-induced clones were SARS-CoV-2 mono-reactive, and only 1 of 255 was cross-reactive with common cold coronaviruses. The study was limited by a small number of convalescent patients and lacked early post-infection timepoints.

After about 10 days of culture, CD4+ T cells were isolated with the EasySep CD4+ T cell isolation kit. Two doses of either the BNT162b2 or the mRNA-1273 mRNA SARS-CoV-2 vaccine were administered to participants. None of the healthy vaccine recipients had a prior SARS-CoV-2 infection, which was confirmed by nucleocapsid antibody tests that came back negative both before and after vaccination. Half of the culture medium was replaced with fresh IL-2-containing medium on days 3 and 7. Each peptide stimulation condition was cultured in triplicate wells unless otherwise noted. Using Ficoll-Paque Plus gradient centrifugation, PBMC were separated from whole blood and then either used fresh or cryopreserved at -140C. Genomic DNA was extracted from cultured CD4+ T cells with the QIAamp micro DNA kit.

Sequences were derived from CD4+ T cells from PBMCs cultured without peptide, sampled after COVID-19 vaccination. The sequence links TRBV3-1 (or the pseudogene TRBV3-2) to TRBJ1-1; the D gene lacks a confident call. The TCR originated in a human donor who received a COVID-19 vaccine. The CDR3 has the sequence CASSQVRRMNTEAFF. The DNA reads TGTGCCAGCAGCCAAGTTCGAAGAATGAACACTGAAGCTTTCTTT.